A selection of T cell receptor beta chains follows, all from one sample in a study of blood T cell repertoires in COVID-19. Assay used: immunoSEQ multiplex PCR; TCRdb lists only in-frame clones, some missing. The sample includes roughly 130,000 clones, 84% of them seen just once. Sequencing was performed on PBMCs or T cells enriched from blood (not recorded which). Receptors originate from a woman in her 50s with acute COVID-19. Both conserved end residues are part of each CDR3.

v_call	j_call	cdr3_aa
TRBV12-3/TRBV12-4	TRBJ1-2	CASTHGQVHTF
TRBV4-2	TRBJ2-3	CASSQEGNSGIYTDTQYF
TRBV5-1	TRBJ1-4	CASSSQGEKLFF
TRBV5-1	TRBJ2-2	CASSSASRTGELFF
TRBV24-1	TRBJ1-1	CATSDGGLTEAFF
TRBV5-1	TRBJ1-1	CASSLSAPNSGTEAFF
TRBV21-1	TRBJ1-3	CASSKHIRQGYTIYF
TRBV6-5	TRBJ2-7	CASRLQGSSYEQYF
TRBV10-3	TRBJ2-1	CAISGASDYNEQFF
TRBV19	TRBJ2-5	CASSIAGPEGTQYF
TRBV7-9	TRBJ1-2	CASSPAYREYGYTF
TRBV5-1	TRBJ1-1	CASSLRQGLATEAFF
TRBV10-3	TRBJ2-7	CAISKMGPEQYF